The clone carrying this T cell receptor beta chain was observed a few times. The antigen is unknown. The sample belongs to a study of T-cell reconstitution after alpha-beta-depleted transplantation in children. Overall study results and limits: Several hundred graft clones that had expanded were reportedly the source of alpha-beta T cells about two months after transplant. Hyperexpanded clones declined; after one year, newly produced T cells mostly supplied diversity.

Preparation of the TCRbeta library used unique molecular identifiers. TCRdb ran MiXCR on the PCR reads and lists one entry per CDR3 protein. The table records about 250,000 distinct CDR3 sequences, more than 20% of them present only once. CDR3 length: 15 amino acids. V lost 6 bases and J 2 bases, leaving 17 bases between the germline ends. The germline V gene has CDR1 MNHNS and CDR2 SASEGT. The chain joins TRBV6-1 to TRBJ2-7; perhaps TRBD1 as D (6 bases). Sequenced here: PBMCs, mostly from graft donor cells, sampled 360 days after TCRalphabeta/CD19-depleted stem cell transplant. The clonotype comes from a female patient aged 2-9 years who had a stem cell transplant for congenital amegakaryocytic thrombocytopenia, so the T cells may come from the graft donor. The CDR3 sequence is CASRSGTTLPYEQYF. The CDR3 region has the DNA TGTGCCAGCAGGTCCGGGACAACTCTCCCCTACGAGCAGTACTTC.